The clone carrying this T cell receptor (beta chain) was recorded a few times. Its antigen is as yet unknown. At least 6 million PBMCs were isolated per sample. A second about 7 to 11 cycle PCR used barcoded and J-beta primers. TCRdb re-called the 5' RACE reads with MiXCR, one entry per CDR3 protein. The sample contains about 1.6 million distinct CDR3 sequences, about 31% of which appear only once. The data derive from a study of blood T cells in healthy people across ages. CDR3 length equals 21 residues. The V gene end was trimmed by 5 bases and the J gene end by 3 bases; junction bases not matched to a gene: 20. In germline, CDR1 is PRHDT, CDR2 FYEKMQ (reference sequence). Study-level results: Observed TCR beta diversity per million T cells went down as age went up. This fall followed a roughly linear course with age.

Specimen: blood. This receptor was obtained from a woman in her thirties in good health. This rearrangement joins TRBV13 to TRBJ2-3, with TRBD2 identical over 13 bases. The CDR3 bases are TGTGCCAGCAGCACCCCTCCGGGACTAGCGGGGAATAAGTTCTGGACAGATACGCAGTATTTT. This codes for CASSTPPGLAGNKFWTDTQYF.